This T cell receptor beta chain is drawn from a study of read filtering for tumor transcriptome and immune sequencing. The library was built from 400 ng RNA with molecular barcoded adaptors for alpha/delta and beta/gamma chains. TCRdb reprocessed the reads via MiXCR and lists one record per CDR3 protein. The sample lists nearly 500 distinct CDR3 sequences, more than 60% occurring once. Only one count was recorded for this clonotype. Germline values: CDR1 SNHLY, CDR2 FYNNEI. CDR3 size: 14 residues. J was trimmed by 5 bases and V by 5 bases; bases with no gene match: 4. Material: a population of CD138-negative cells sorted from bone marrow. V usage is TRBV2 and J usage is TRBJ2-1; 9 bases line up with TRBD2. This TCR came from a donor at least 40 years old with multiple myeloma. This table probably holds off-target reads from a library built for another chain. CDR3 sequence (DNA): TGTGCCAGCAGTCCCGGGACTAGCCACAATGAGCAGTTCTTC. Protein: CASSPGTSHNEQFF.